This passage covers 32 T cell receptor beta chains from one sample sequenced in a study of patients and donors after allogeneic stem cell transplantation. TCRdb fed the RT-PCR reads into MiXCR, producing one record per CDR3 protein. The sample lists 70,000 to 75,000 distinct CDR3 sequences, roughly 29% occurring once. Sequenced input: blood, either unsorted or a sorted T cell fraction (not recorded which). The receptors shown here come from a human donor who was either an allogeneic HSCT recipient or a stem cell or donor lymphocyte infusion donor (not recorded which). It is not recorded whose cells these are; they may come from a transplant donor.

This rearrangement joins TRBV12-3 or TRBV12-4 to TRBJ2-5; the D gene could be TRBD1 or TRBD2 (6 bases each). There are 14 residues in the CDR3. Trimming left V 7 bases short and J 5 bases short, with 17 bases between. CDR3 protein: CASTKPGARETQYF. In DNA, the CDR3 is TGTGCCAGCACCAAGCCGGGGGCTCGGGAGACCCAGTACTTC.

The genes are TRBV7-6 and TRBJ2-2; possibly TRBD1 or TRBD2 for D (5 bases each). Germline V gene data show CDR1 as SGHVS and CDR2 as FNYEAQ. The CDR3 is 15 residues long. V was cut by 5 bases and J by 4 bases, with 14 bases left in between. CDR3 coding DNA: TGTGCCAGCAGCGCTTCCGGGACCGTCACCGGGGAGCTGTTTTTT. The encoded protein is CASSASGTVTGELFF.

On this clonotype itself: The CDR3 end shows no conserved phenylalanine or tryptophan, and so a read error is likely. This rearrangement joins TRBV12-3 or TRBV12-4 to TRBJ1-6; no firm D call. Trimming cost V 3 bases and J 10 bases, with 7 bases left between them. This CDR3 region has 12 residues. The CDR3: CASSLESSPLHL. As DNA, the CDR3 is TGTGCCAGCAGTTTGGAGAGCTCACCCCTCCACTTA.

The V and J genes are TRBV5-6 and TRBJ1-1, with D perhaps TRBD1 (5 bases). The CDR3 is 16 amino acids. CDR1 and CDR2 (germline): SGHDT, YYEEEE. V was clipped by 1 base and J by 4 bases, with 17 bases between them. CDR3 sequence (DNA): TGTGCCAGCAGCTTGAGAAGAGGGGAGTACGGCACTGAAGCTTTCTTT. Encoded protein: CASSLRRGEYGTEAFF. Full variable domain (outside the CDR3, taken from reference TRBV5-6 and TRBJ1-1): DAGVTQSPTHLIKTRGQQVTLRCSPKSGHDTVSWYQQALGQGPQFIFQYYEEEERQRGNFPDRFSGHQFPNYSSELNVNALLLGDSALYLCASSLRRGEYGTEAFFGQGTRLTVV.

This chain links TRBV7-9 with TRBJ1-5; the D gene is possibly TRBD1 (6 bases). The CDR3 length is 14 residues. The germline CDR1 and CDR2 sequences are SEHNR and FQNEAQ (reference sequence). The V and J ends lost 4 bases and 8 bases respectively, with 15 bases between them. The CDR3 sequence: CASSSVVRGEPQHF. CDR3 sequence (DNA): TGTGCCAGCAGCTCCGTCGTCAGGGGTGAGCCCCAGCATTTT.

This CDR3 reads CSARDGVSGSSYNEQFF. The CDR3 region has the DNA TGCAGTGCTAGAGACGGCGTTAGCGGGAGCTCCTACAATGAGCAGTTCTTC. This chain connects TRBV20-1 to TRBJ2-1, with 9 bases identical to TRBD2. Germline V CDR1 and CDR2: DFQATT, SNEGSKA (reference sequence). V was pared by 0 bases and J by 0 bases, with 6 bases of the junction left unmatched. The CDR3 runs to 17 residues.

A few counts support this clonotype. This chain joins TRBV12-3 or TRBV12-4 and TRBJ2-2, with TRBD1 as a possible D gene (5 bases). V lost 7 bases and J lost 5, with 14 bases in between. The CDR3 totals 14 residues. CDR3 coding DNA: TGTGCCAGCACCCCTATTCAGGGAACCGGGGAGCTGTTTTTT. Translating it yields CASTPIQGTGELFF.

Only a few counts were recorded for this clonotype. This chain joins TRBV4-1 and TRBJ1-4; 7 bases agree with TRBD1. The CDR3 totals 15 residues. Looked up from germline, CDR1 is MGHRA and CDR2 is YSYEKL. The V and J ends lost 4 bases and 8 bases, in that order; junction bases with no gene match: 10. The CDR3 protein is CASSPEGAGKEKLFF. In DNA form, the CDR3 reads TGCGCCAGCAGCCCGGAGGGGGCTGGAAAGGAAAAACTGTTTTTT.

This clonotype was counted only a few times. The rearrangement uses TRBV12-3 or TRBV12-4 and TRBJ2-7, with 7 bases matching TRBD2. The J segment lost 7 bases and the V segment lost 3 bases, leaving 3 bases of the junction unmatched. The CDR3 totals 12 residues. This CDR3 is CASSFGLGEQYF. In nucleotides, the CDR3 is TGTGCCAGCAGTTTCGGACTAGGTGAGCAGTACTTC.

This clonotype was detected a few times. This sequence joins TRBV12-3 or TRBV12-4 and TRBJ2-2; D is perhaps TRBD1 (6 bases). V lost 5 bases to trimming and J lost 1 base, with 11 bases between them. The CDR3 has 15 amino acids. The chain's CDR3 is CASSAGQMNTGELFF. In DNA, the CDR3 is TGTGCCAGCAGTGCAGGACAGATGAACACCGGGGAGCTGTTTTTT.

The chain employs TRBV12-3 or TRBV12-4 and TRBJ1-1, with D perhaps TRBD1 (5 bases). The V end lost 6 bases, the J end lost 0 bases, and 8 bases lay between the germline ends. The CDR3 consists of 13 residues. The CDR3 region is CASRKGVNTEAFF. For the CDR3, the DNA is TGTGCCAGCAGGAAAGGGGTGAACACTGAAGCTTTCTTT.

This clonotype showed up just a few times. The chain recombines TRBV5-1 with TRBJ1-1; TRBD1 matches 9 bases. The germline CDR1 and CDR2 sequences are SGHRS and YFSETQ. This CDR3 has 14 residues. The trim removed 2 bases at V and 5 bases at J, leaving 4 bases unmatched. The CDR3 reads CASSLGDRVTEAFF. In DNA, the CDR3 is TGCGCCAGCAGCTTAGGGGACAGGGTTACTGAAGCTTTCTTT.

This clonotype appeared a few times. The chain combines TRBV11-1 with TRBJ1-6, with TRBD1 as a possible D gene (6 bases). CDR1 and CDR2 from the germline V gene are SGHAT and FQDESV (reference sequence). CDR3 length equals 15 residues. Trimming left V 4 bases short and J 12 bases short, with 19 bases between. CDR3 protein: CASSSSRGARGPLHF. The CDR3 DNA sequence: TGTGCCAGCAGCTCCAGCCGGGGGGCTCGGGGACCCCTCCACTTT.

V and J are TRBV12-3 or TRBV12-4 and TRBJ1-5, with D tentatively TRBD1 (6 bases). Trimming stripped 5 bases from V and 0 bases from J, with 17 bases between. This CDR3 contains 17 residues. Here the CDR3 reads CASSKQGKGYSNQPQHF. The CDR3 DNA reads as TGTGCCAGCAGTAAACAGGGAAAGGGGTATAGCAATCAGCCCCAGCATTTT.

This clonotype was observed a few times. This chain uses TRBV5-1 with TRBJ1-4, with D tentatively TRBD1 (5 bases). The CDR3 extends over 15 amino acids. Deletions cut 3 bases from V and 7 bases from J, with 16 bases between. Germline values: CDR1 SGHRS, CDR2 YFSETQ. The CDR3 nucleotides are TGCGCCAGCAGCTCGGTGGGGGGTAGTGGTGAAAAACTGTTTTTT. Translating it yields CASSSVGGSGEKLFF.

This clonotype was seen more than once but under ten times. The V gene is TRBV7-9, the J gene TRBJ1-4, with a tentative D call TRBD1 (5 bases). From germline, CDR1 is SEHNR and CDR2 FQNEAQ (reference sequence). The CDR3 length is 14 residues. Deletions cut 6 bases from V and 6 bases from J, with 14 bases between. The CDR3 region is CASRALGGDEKLFF. Written as DNA, the CDR3 is TGTGCCAGCAGGGCTCTCGGGGGTGATGAAAAACTGTTTTTT.

The chain has TRBV20-1 and TRBJ1-5; weak D call: TRBD1 (5 bases). Germline loops: CDR1 DFQATT, CDR2 SNEGSKA (reference sequence). V was clipped by 6 bases and J by 7 bases, with 7 bases between them. CDR3 length: 10 amino acids. The CDR3 DNA is TGCAGTGCGGGGCCCCAGCCCCAGCATTTT. Translated, it gives CSAGPQPQHF.

V usage is TRBV27 and J usage is TRBJ1-2; TRBD1 agrees at 7 bases. The CDR3 spans 14 residues. V shed 6 bases and J 5 bases; nucleotides not matched to a gene: 9. Germline CDR1 MNHEY, CDR2 SMNVEV (reference sequence). As DNA, the CDR3 is TGTGCCAGCAGCCGGGACAGAGAAGGTTATGGCTACACCTTC. Encoded protein: CASSRDREGYGYTF.

There are many counts of this clonotype. This chain joins TRBV12-3 or TRBV12-4 and TRBJ1-3; D not certain. CDR3 length: 12 residues. With 6 bases removed from V and 3 bases from J, the gap between germline ends came to 6 bases. The DNA for the CDR3 is TGTGCCAGCAGGGAACTTGGAAACACCATATATTTT. It is translated as CASRELGNTIYF.

This clonotype has ten or more counts. The chain links TRBV12-3 or TRBV12-4 to TRBJ1-5; 9 bases align to TRBD1. The V segment lost 3 bases and the J segment 13 bases; nucleotides outside the gene matches: 10. This CDR3 has 14 residues. CDR3 DNA sequence: TGTGCCAGCAGTTTGGACAGGGGTTCTTTTTCTCAGCATTTT. This encodes CASSLDRGSFSQHF.

The chain uses TRBV4-2 and TRBJ2-7, with 9 nucleotides matching TRBD1. The CDR3 sequence is 17 residues long. Unmatched junction bases numbered 10, after V lost 2 bases and J lost 2 bases. Germline values: CDR1 LGHNA, CDR2 YNFKEQ. The CDR3 DNA reads as TGTGCCAGCAGCCAATATAGAAGAGGGACAGGGACCTACGAGCAGTACTTC. It translates to CASSQYRRGTGTYEQYF.

The V call is TRBV7-9, the J call TRBJ2-3; unclear D gene. Germline assignment: CDR1 SEHNR and CDR2 FQNEAQ (reference sequence). The CDR3 runs to 13 residues. The ends were cut back, 7 bases at V and 6 bases at J, with 14 bases in the middle. Written as DNA, the CDR3 is TGTGCCAGCACCCCCCGAGATTGGGATACGCAGTATTTT. It translates to CASTPRDWDTQYF.

The CDR3 region is CASSQDWAGGWRTEAFF. The CDR3 region has the DNA TGTGCCAGCAGCCAAGATTGGGCAGGGGGCTGGCGCACTGAAGCTTTCTTT. V is TRBV14 and J is TRBJ1-1; 8 positions match TRBD1. The CDR3 is 17 residues long. V shed 0 bases, J shed 4 bases, and the junction held 10 bases outside the gene matches. Germline CDR1 and CDR2: SGHDN and FVKESK.

Only a few counts were recorded for this clonotype. This chain joins TRBV4-1 and TRBJ1-6, with no clear D. The CDR3 covers 14 residues. V was cut by 4 bases and J by 9 bases, with 13 bases left in between. CDR1 is MGHRA and CDR2 is YSYEKL in the germline V gene. The CDR3 nucleotides are TGCGCCAGCAGCCCCGCGGAGCCGGGTTCACCCCTCCACTTT. Protein: CASSPAEPGSPLHF.

The table lists this clonotype with a few counts. V and J are TRBV18 and TRBJ1-1; D may be TRBD1 (5 bases). The germline gives CDR1 KGHSH, CDR2 LQKENI. This CDR3 is built from 14 residues. The V and J ends lost 3 bases and 0 bases respectively, with 8 bases between them. Written as DNA, the CDR3 is TGTGCCAGCTCACCTGGCAGGGTGAACACTGAAGCTTTCTTT. Translation gives CASSPGRVNTEAFF.

In its sample, this clonotype was seen a few times. The rearrangement links TRBV27 to TRBJ1-2; D call uncertain. Germline-derived CDR1 and CDR2 are MNHEY and SMNVEV (reference sequence). V dropped 6 bases and J dropped 4 bases, with 15 bases sitting between them. The CDR3 covers 14 residues. The CDR3 DNA reads TGTGCCAGCAGCCACGGGCCAGCCTCCTATGGCTACACCTTC. This sequence encodes CASSHGPASYGYTF.

With regard to this clonotype: Sequence at one end of the junction differs from germline and may be a read error. The chain carries TRBV7-6 and TRBJ1-3; D might be TRBD1 (5 bases). The CDR3 is made up of 17 amino acids. The germline V gene encodes CDR1 SGHVS and CDR2 FNYEAQ. CDR3 in amino acids: CASSPRTDWGSRNTIYF. The CDR3 nucleotides are TGTGCCAGCAGCCCCCGTACGGATTGGGGCTCTCGAAACACCATATATTTT. The variable domain in full, completed from reference TRBV7-6 and TRBJ1-3, reads GAGVSQSPRYKVTKRGQDVALRCDPISGHVSLYWYRQALGQGPEFLTYFNYEAQQDKSGLPNDRFSAERPEGSISTLTIQRTEQRDSAMYRCASSPRTDWGSRNTIYFGEGSWLTVV.

This clonotype has ten or more counts. V gene TRBV3-1 combines with J gene TRBJ2-3; D is perhaps TRBD2 (6 bases). The V end was cut by 3 bases, the J end by 2 bases, with 12 bases between. Germline lookup yields CDR1 LGHDT and CDR2 YNNKEL (reference sequence). This CDR3 has 15 amino acids. The CDR3 loop reads CASSHSGLSTDTQYF. CDR3 DNA: TGTGCCAGCAGCCACTCGGGACTCTCCACAGATACGCAGTATTTT.

The genes are TRBV12-3 or TRBV12-4 and TRBJ2-2; the match to TRBD1 covers 9 bases. V gave up 5 bases and J gave up 2 bases; unmatched junction bases: 12. This CDR3 spans 18 amino acids. CDR3 nucleotide sequence: TGTGCCAGCAGTCCACCTTCGGGACAGGGTAGTAACACCGGGGAGCTGTTTTTT. Translating gives CASSPPSGQGSNTGELFF.

The chain joins TRBV5-1 to TRBJ2-6, with D perhaps matching TRBD1 (6 bases). CDR1 and CDR2 from the germline V gene are SGHRS and YFSETQ. V was clipped by 4 bases and J by 1 base, with 15 bases between them. CDR3 length equals 17 residues. In nucleotides, the CDR3 is TGCGCCAGCAGCATACGAGGACAGATTTCTGGGGCCAACGTCCTGACTTTC. Translated: CASSIRGQISGANVLTF.

The rearrangement links TRBV24-1 to TRBJ2-1; tentative D call: TRBD2 (5 bases). The V and J ends lost 9 bases and 3 bases respectively, with 11 bases between them. The germline V gene encodes CDR1 KGHDR and CDR2 SFDVKD. The CDR3 runs 13 residues. The CDR3 reads CATGERGYNEQFF. The CDR3 nucleotides read TGTGCCACCGGGGAGAGAGGCTACAATGAGCAGTTCTTC.

The V and J genes are TRBV3-1 and TRBJ2-4, with TRBD1 as a possible D gene (6 bases). From germline, CDR1 is LGHDT and CDR2 YNNKEL (reference sequence). Deletions cut 5 bases from V and 8 bases from J, with 16 bases between. This CDR3 contains 14 residues. The CDR3 bases are TGTGCCAGCAGCAGGCAGGGGAGTTGGGACATTCAGTACTTC. It specifies CASSRQGSWDIQYF.